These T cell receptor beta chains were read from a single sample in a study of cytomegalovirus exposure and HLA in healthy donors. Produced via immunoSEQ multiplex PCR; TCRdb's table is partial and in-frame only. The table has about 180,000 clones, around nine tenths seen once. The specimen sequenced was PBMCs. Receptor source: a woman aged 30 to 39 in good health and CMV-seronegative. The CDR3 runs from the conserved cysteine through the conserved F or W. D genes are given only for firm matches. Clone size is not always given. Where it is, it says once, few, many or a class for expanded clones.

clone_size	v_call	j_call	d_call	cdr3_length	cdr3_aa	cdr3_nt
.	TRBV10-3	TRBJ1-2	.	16	CAISESTDPGPYGYTF	TGTGCCATCAGTGAGTCGACTGATCCAGGGCCCTATGGCTACACCTTC
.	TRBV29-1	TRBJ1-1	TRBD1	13	CSVKGAGNTEAFF	TGCAGCGTAAAGGGGGCGGGGAACACTGAAGCTTTCTTT
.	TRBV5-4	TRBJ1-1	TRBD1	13	CASSLAGQGEAFF	TGTGCCAGCAGCTTGGCCGGACAGGGTGAAGCTTTCTTT
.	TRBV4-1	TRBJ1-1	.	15	CASSQDGGMNTEAFF	TGCGCCAGCAGCCAAGATGGGGGCATGAACACTGAAGCTTTCTTT
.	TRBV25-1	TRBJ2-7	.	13	CASSEPPGYEQYF	TGTGCCAGCAGTGAACCACCGGGCTACGAGCAGTACTTC
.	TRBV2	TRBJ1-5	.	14	CASSAQGTNQPQHF	TGTGCCAGCAGCGCCCAGGGGACCAATCAGCCCCAGCATTTT
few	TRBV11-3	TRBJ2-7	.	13	CASSLDPGDEQYF	TGTGCCAGCAGCTTAGACCCAGGGGACGAGCAGTACTTC
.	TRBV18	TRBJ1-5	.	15	CASSPGVGALQPQHF	TGTGCCAGCTCACCAGGAGTGGGGGCTTTACAGCCCCAGCATTTT
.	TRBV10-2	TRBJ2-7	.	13	CASIATGNYEQYF	TGCGCCAGCATTGCGACTGGAAACTACGAGCAGTACTTC
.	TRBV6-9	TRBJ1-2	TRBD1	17	CASSYPEPGQDLLGYTF	TGTGCCAGCAGTTACCCGGAGCCGGGACAGGATCTCCTGGGCTACACCTTC
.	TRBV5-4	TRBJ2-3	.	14	CASSLTVSTDTQYF	TGTGCCAGCAGCTTGACGGTCAGCACAGATACGCAGTATTTT
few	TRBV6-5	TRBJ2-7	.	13	CASSYSRDGQQYF	TGTGCCAGCAGTTACTCGAGGGATGGTCAGCAGTACTTC
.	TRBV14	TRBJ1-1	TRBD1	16	CASSPRTGGWGTEAFF	TGTGCCAGCAGCCCACGGACAGGGGGCTGGGGCACTGAAGCTTTCTTT
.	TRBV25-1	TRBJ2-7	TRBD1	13	CASRPGTGRWQYF	TGTGCCAGCAGACCCGGGACAGGGCGATGGCAGTACTTC
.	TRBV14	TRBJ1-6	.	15	CASSPLPGQSSPLHF	TGTGCCAGCAGCCCATTACCGGGACAATCTTCACCCCTCCACTTT
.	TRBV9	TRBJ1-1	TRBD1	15	CASSVEDRVNTEAFF	TGTGCCAGCAGCGTAGAGGACAGGGTGAACACTGAAGCTTTCTTT
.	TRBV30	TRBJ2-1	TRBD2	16	CAWSALGGGGYNEQFF	TGTGCCTGGAGTGCCCTCGGTGGCGGGGGTTACAATGAGCAGTTCTTC
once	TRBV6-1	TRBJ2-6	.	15	CASSEGESGANVLTF	TGTGCCAGCAGTGAAGGCGAGTCTGGGGCCAACGTCCTGACTTTC
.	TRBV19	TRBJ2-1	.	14	CASSRTVPGNEQFF	TGTGCCAGTAGTAGGACTGTCCCGGGGAATGAGCAGTTCTTC
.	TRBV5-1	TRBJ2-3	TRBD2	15	CASILGLASTDTQYF	TGCGCCAGCATTCTAGGACTAGCCTCCACAGATACGCAGTATTTT
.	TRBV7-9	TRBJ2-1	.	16	CAIPRRSRNAENEQFF	TGTGCCATCCCAAGGAGGTCCCGAAATGCGGAGAATGAGCAGTTCTTC
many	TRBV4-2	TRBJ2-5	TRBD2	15	CASSQDRGGEETQYF	TGTGCCAGCAGCCAAGATCGGGGGGGCGAGGAGACCCAGTACTTC
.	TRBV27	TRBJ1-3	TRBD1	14	CASSPTGRGNTIYF	TGTGCCAGCAGTCCGACAGGGCGAGGAAACACCATATATTTT
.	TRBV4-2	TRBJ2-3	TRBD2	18	CASSQGPLGLAVTDTQYF	TGTGCCAGCAGCCAAGGCCCGTTGGGACTAGCGGTCACAGATACGCAGTATTTT
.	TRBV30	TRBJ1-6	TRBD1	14	CAWSPGQINSPLHF	TGTGCCTGGAGTCCGGGACAGATTAATTCACCCCTCCACTTT
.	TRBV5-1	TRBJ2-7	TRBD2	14	CASSPGGLPLEQYF	TGCGCCAGCAGCCCGGGGGGACTCCCCTTGGAGCAGTACTTC
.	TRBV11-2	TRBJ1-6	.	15	CASSLEWRADSPLHF	TGTGCCAGCAGCTTAGAATGGAGGGCCGATTCACCCCTCCACTTT
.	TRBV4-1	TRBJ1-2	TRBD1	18	CASSQAAGTESSNYGYTF	TGCGCCAGCAGCCAAGCGGCCGGGACAGAGTCATCTAACTATGGCTACACCTTC
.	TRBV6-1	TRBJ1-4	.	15	CASSVLEGIGEKLFF	TGTGCCAGCAGTGTCCTGGAGGGTATTGGTGAAAAACTGTTTTTT
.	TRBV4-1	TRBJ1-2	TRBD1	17	CASSQEWDRANLYGYTF	TGCGCCAGCAGCCAAGAATGGGACAGGGCAAACCTCTATGGCTACACCTTC
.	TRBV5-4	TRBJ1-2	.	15	CASSAQRDGSYGYTF	TGTGCCAGCAGCGCCCAACGGGACGGGAGCTATGGCTACACCTTC
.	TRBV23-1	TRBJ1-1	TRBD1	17	CASSQPKQGRTNTEAFF	TGCGCCAGCAGTCAACCCAAACAGGGGCGGACGAACACTGAAGCTTTCTTT
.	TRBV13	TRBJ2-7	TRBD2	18	CASSPRGSGGASSYEQYF	TGTGCCAGCAGCCCTCGGGGTAGCGGGGGGGCGAGCTCCTACGAGCAGTACTTC
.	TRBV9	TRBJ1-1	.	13	CASSVGANTEAFF	TGTGCCAGCAGCGTAGGAGCGAACACTGAAGCTTTCTTT
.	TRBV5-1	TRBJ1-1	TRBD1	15	CASSLGAGGNTEAFF	TGCGCCAGCAGCTTGGGGGCAGGGGGTAACACTGAAGCTTTCTTT
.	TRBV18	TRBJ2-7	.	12	CASSPLQGPPCF	TGTGCCAGCTCACCACTCCAGGGCCCCCCTTGCTTC
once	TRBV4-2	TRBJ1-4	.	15	CASSQEGRINEKLFF	TGTGCCAGCAGCCAAGAGGGCAGGATTAATGAAAAACTGTTTTTT
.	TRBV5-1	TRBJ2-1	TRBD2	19	CASSSSTSGGPTSYNEQFF	TGCGCCAGCAGCTCATCGACTAGCGGGGGCCCGACCTCCTACAATGAGCAGTTCTTC
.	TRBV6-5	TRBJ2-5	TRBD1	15	CASSYNRGHQETQYF	TGTGCCAGCAGTTACAACAGGGGACACCAAGAGACCCAGTACTTC
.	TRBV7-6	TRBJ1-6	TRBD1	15	CASSLSGTDNSPLHF	TGTGCCAGCAGCTTGTCCGGGACAGATAATTCACCCCTCCACTTT
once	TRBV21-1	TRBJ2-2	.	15	CASSKLAGQGGELFF	TGTGCCAGCAGCAAACTGGCAGGCCAGGGCGGGGAGCTGTTTTTT
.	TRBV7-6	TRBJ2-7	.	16	CASSLGFRLVDDEQYF	TGTGCCAGCAGCTTAGGATTTCGGCTAGTAGATGACGAGCAGTACTTC
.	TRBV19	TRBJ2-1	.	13	CASSISRGNEQFF	TGTGCCAGTAGTATCTCCAGGGGCAATGAGCAGTTCTTC
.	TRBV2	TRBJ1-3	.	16	CASSAYLIPSGNTIYF	TGTGCCAGCAGCGCCTACTTGATCCCCTCTGGAAACACCATATATTTT
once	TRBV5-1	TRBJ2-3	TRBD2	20	CASSTWRGLAGGGSTDTQYF	TGCGCCAGCAGCACTTGGAGGGGACTAGCGGGGGGCGGTAGCACAGATACGCAGTATTTT
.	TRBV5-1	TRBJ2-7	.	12	CASSLSGVEQYF	TGCGCCAGCAGCTTGTCAGGTGTCGAGCAGTACTTC
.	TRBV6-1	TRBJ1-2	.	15	CASSDVTAPYYGYTF	TGTGCCAGCAGTGATGTGACAGCCCCGTACTATGGCTACACCTTC
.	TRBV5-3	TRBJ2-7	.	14	CASPTTGPSYEQYF	TGTGCCAGTCCGACTACCGGGCCCTCCTACGAGCAGTACTTC
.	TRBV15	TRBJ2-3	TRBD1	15	CATSRRQGETDTQYF	TGTGCCACCAGCAGGAGACAGGGTGAAACAGATACGCAGTATTTT
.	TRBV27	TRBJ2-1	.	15	CASSLLGGPYNEQFF	TGTGCCAGCAGTTTATTGGGGGGGCCCTACAATGAGCAGTTCTTC
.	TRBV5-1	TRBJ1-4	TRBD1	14	CASSGTATNEKLFF	TGCGCCAGCAGCGGGACAGCAACTAATGAAAAACTGTTTTTT